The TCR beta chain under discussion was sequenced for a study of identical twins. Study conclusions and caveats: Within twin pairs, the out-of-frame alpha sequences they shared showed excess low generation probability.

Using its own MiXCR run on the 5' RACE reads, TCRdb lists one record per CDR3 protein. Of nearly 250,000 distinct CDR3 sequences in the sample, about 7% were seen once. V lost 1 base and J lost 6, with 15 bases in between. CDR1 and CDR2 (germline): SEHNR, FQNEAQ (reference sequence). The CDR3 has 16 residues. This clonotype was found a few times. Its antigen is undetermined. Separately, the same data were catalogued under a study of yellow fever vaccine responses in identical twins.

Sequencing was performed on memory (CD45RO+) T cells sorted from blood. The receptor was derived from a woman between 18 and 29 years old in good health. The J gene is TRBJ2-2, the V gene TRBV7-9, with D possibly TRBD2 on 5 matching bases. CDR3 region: CASSLVFFTSSGELFF. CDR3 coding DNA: TGTGCCAGCAGCTTAGTCTTCTTCACTAGTTCCGGGGAGCTGTTTTTT.